These T cell receptor beta chains were read from a single sample in a study of T cell changes during pregnancy in multiple sclerosis. The assay was immunoSEQ multiplex PCR, and TCRdb's table has in-frame clones only and misses some. The profile shows 36,000 or so clones, about 88% of them singletons. The sequencing used CD4+ T cells from peripheral blood mononuclear cells, collected in the first trimester of pregnancy. The receptors here all came from a female donor with multiple sclerosis, enrolled in a pregnancy study. The CDR3 runs from the conserved cysteine through the conserved F or W. Only some rows state a clone size, as once, few, many or a class for expanded clones.

j_call,v_call,clone_size,cdr3_aa
TRBJ2-7,TRBV7-9,-,CASSPGGQEYEQYF
TRBJ2-2,TRBV7-3,-,CASAWGNTGELFF
TRBJ1-2,TRBV28,-,CASSSGFYYGYTF
TRBJ2-7,TRBV7-9,once,CASSPQGGSYEQYF
TRBJ1-1,TRBV19,-,CASRRHRAGTEAFF
TRBJ2-2,TRBV5-1,-,CASSLGLATGELFF
TRBJ2-5,TRBV6-1,-,CASSEGRSSGTQYF
TRBJ1-5,TRBV18,-,CASSPGQGVQPQHF
TRBJ2-1,TRBV6-6,-,CASKGQGYNEQFF
TRBJ2-1,TRBV6-6,-,CATKGLAGANEQFF
TRBJ2-5,TRBV28,-,CASGVADRDQETQYF
TRBJ2-1,TRBV7-8,-,CASSLFASGGNEQFF
TRBJ1-2,TRBV6-1,-,CASSEELKGHGYTF
TRBJ1-2,TRBV5-4,-,CASSLGRGFDYGYTF
TRBJ1-2,TRBV28,-,CASSVETGGRGYTF
TRBJ1-2,TRBV29-1,-,CSVEGQVYGYTF
TRBJ2-1,TRBV5-1,-,CASSLVAGNTYNEQFF
TRBJ2-6,TRBV4-2,-,CASSRQSGDLPGANVLTF
TRBJ1-6,TRBV28,-,CASSPLGSPLHF
TRBJ1-1,TRBV7-9,-,CASLYFTGSRSYTEAFF
TRBJ2-3,TRBV5-6,-,CASSLYDRGKDTQYF
TRBJ2-1,TRBV7-2,-,CASSLWSARGRDEQFF
TRBJ2-3,TRBV29-1,-,CSVRPTDTQYF
TRBJ2-7,TRBV5-6,-,CASSLVGLAGSYEQYF
TRBJ1-1,TRBV18,-,CASSPRAVRMNTEAFF
TRBJ2-3,TRBV7-2,-,CASSLAGRDTQYF
TRBJ2-7,TRBV29-1,-,CSASRDSYEQYF
TRBJ2-1,TRBV28,-,CASSLNRDGEQFF
TRBJ2-7,TRBV14,-,CASSQDLGLAVYF
TRBJ1-1,TRBV5-4,-,CASSLGGDREAFF
TRBJ1-4,TRBV5-8,-,CASSWPLGGNEKLFF
TRBJ1-4,TRBV27,-,CASSRSRVVNEKLFF
TRBJ1-4,TRBV14,-,CASSPRDWWGEKLFF
TRBJ2-5,TRBV5-1,once,CASSLGLPETQYF
TRBJ1-1,TRBV29-1,-,CSVTGGRAEAFF